This is a list of T cell receptor beta chains from one sample in a study of long-term antiretroviral therapy in people with HIV. Clones were read by immunoSEQ multiplex PCR, and TCRdb kept only the in-frame ones, dropping some. The sample lists about 42,000 clones; roughly 86% were seen once. Sequencing was performed on unsorted PBMCs, taken 0.1 years before starting antiretroviral therapy. The receptors come from a woman aged 45-60 years with HIV. CDR3s include the opening cysteine and the closing phenylalanine or tryptophan. The order of the fields is V gene, clone size, J gene, D gene, CDR3 protein, CDR3 DNA. The D gene is left open where the match is weak. Clone size, where shown, is once, few, many, or a class for clones that have expanded.

v_gene: TRBV5-5; abundance: .; j_gene: TRBJ1-1; d_gene: .; CDR3aa: CASSSGVQGAPNTEAFF; CDR3nt: TGTGCCAGCAGCTCGGGAGTCCAGGGCGCCCCGAACACTGAAGCTTTCTTT
v_gene: TRBV6-5; abundance: .; j_gene: TRBJ1-2; d_gene: .; CDR3aa: CASSYLTGTDYGYTF; CDR3nt: TGTGCCAGCAGTTACCTCACAGGGACGGACTATGGCTACACCTTC
v_gene: TRBV29-1; abundance: .; j_gene: TRBJ2-7; d_gene: .; CDR3aa: CSARDYTYEQYF; CDR3nt: TGCAGCGCCCGGGATTATACCTACGAGCAGTACTTC
v_gene: TRBV7-6; abundance: .; j_gene: TRBJ2-5; d_gene: TRBD1; CDR3aa: CASSLRAGGGETQYF; CDR3nt: TGTGCCAGCAGCTTACGGGCAGGGGGCGGGGAGACCCAGTACTTC
v_gene: TRBV5-4; abundance: few; j_gene: TRBJ1-1; d_gene: TRBD1; CDR3aa: CASSPRTGRVNTEAFF; CDR3nt: TGTGCCAGCAGCCCCCGGACAGGGAGAGTGAACACTGAAGCTTTCTTT
v_gene: TRBV5-6; abundance: .; j_gene: TRBJ2-2; d_gene: TRBD2; CDR3aa: CASSSLAGANTGELFF; CDR3nt: TGTGCCAGCAGCTCCCTAGCGGGGGCCAACACCGGGGAGCTGTTTTTT
v_gene: TRBV5-6; abundance: once; j_gene: TRBJ2-5; d_gene: TRBD1; CDR3aa: CASSTGQGYETQYF; CDR3nt: TGTGCCAGCAGCACGGGACAGGGTTACGAGACCCAGTACTTC
v_gene: TRBV30; abundance: once; j_gene: TRBJ1-1; d_gene: TRBD1; CDR3aa: CAYNTGASGNTEAFF; CDR3nt: TGTGCCTACAATACAGGGGCTTCGGGAAACACTGAAGCTTTCTTT
v_gene: TRBV6-1; abundance: .; j_gene: TRBJ1-2; d_gene: TRBD1; CDR3aa: CASSWDRSTNYGYTF; CDR3nt: TGTGCCAGCTCTTGGGACAGGAGTACTAACTATGGCTACACCTTC
v_gene: TRBV25-1; abundance: .; j_gene: TRBJ2-7; d_gene: TRBD2; CDR3aa: CASSGRTSLDEQYF; CDR3nt: TGTGCCAGCAGTGGACGGACTAGCTTGGACGAGCAGTACTTC
v_gene: TRBV2; abundance: .; j_gene: TRBJ2-4; d_gene: TRBD1; CDR3aa: CASEGQDLAKNIQYF; CDR3nt: TGTGCCAGCGAGGGACAGGACCTAGCCAAAAACATTCAGTACTTC
v_gene: TRBV6-1; abundance: once; j_gene: TRBJ2-3; d_gene: .; CDR3aa: CASSESATQYF; CDR3nt: TGTGCCAGCAGTGAGTCGGCTACGCAGTATTTT
v_gene: TRBV2; abundance: .; j_gene: TRBJ2-1; d_gene: .; CDR3aa: CASKTHNEQFF; CDR3nt: TGTGCCAGTAAAACTCACAATGAGCAGTTCTTC
v_gene: TRBV6-1; abundance: .; j_gene: TRBJ2-1; d_gene: .; CDR3aa: CATARDSLGGEQFF; CDR3nt: TGTGCCACCGCCCGGGACTCCCTGGGGGGTGAGCAGTTCTTC
v_gene: TRBV30; abundance: .; j_gene: TRBJ2-2; d_gene: TRBD2; CDR3aa: CAWSGGTSANTGELFF; CDR3nt: TGTGCCTGGAGTGGTGGGACTAGCGCGAACACCGGGGAGCTGTTTTTT
v_gene: TRBV19; abundance: once; j_gene: TRBJ2-7; d_gene: .; CDR3aa: CASRGAGSSYEQYF; CDR3nt: TGTGCCAGTAGAGGGGCCGGAAGCTCCTACGAGCAGTACTTC
v_gene: TRBV28; abundance: .; j_gene: TRBJ2-7; d_gene: TRBD2; CDR3aa: CASSPAGLAGTSYEQYF; CDR3nt: TGTGCCAGCAGCCCAGCAGGTCTAGCGGGGACGTCCTACGAGCAGTACTTC
v_gene: TRBV5-8; abundance: .; j_gene: TRBJ1-2; d_gene: .; CDR3aa: CASSLDQNYGYTF; CDR3nt: TGTGCCAGCAGCTTGGATCAGAACTATGGCTACACCTTC
v_gene: TRBV5-6; abundance: .; j_gene: TRBJ2-3; d_gene: .; CDR3aa: CASSPRRLALTDTQYF; CDR3nt: TGTGCCAGCAGCCCCCGGCGGCTAGCCCTCACAGATACGCAGTATTTT
v_gene: TRBV7-8; abundance: .; j_gene: TRBJ1-1; d_gene: .; CDR3aa: CASSFLRIFKRTEAFF; CDR3nt: TGTGCCAGCAGCTTCCTCAGGATTTTCAAGAGGACTGAAGCTTTCTTT
v_gene: TRBV7-2; abundance: .; j_gene: TRBJ1-1; d_gene: .; CDR3aa: CASSLFPRGPTEAFF; CDR3nt: TGTGCCAGCAGCTTATTTCCTCGGGGACCCACTGAAGCTTTCTTT
v_gene: TRBV10-3; abundance: .; j_gene: TRBJ1-1; d_gene: TRBD1; CDR3aa: CAISPTGDGTEAFF; CDR3nt: TGTGCCATCAGCCCGACAGGGGATGGCACTGAAGCTTTCTTT
v_gene: TRBV7-6; abundance: .; j_gene: TRBJ1-4; d_gene: .; CDR3aa: CASSLTPGSSLEKLFF; CDR3nt: TGTGCCAGCAGCTTAACTCCGGGATCCAGCCTTGAAAAACTGTTTTTT
v_gene: TRBV27; abundance: .; j_gene: TRBJ2-7; d_gene: .; CDR3aa: CASSLTTGGLYYEQYF; CDR3nt: TGTGCCAGCAGTTTAACCACAGGGGGACTATACTACGAGCAGTACTTC
v_gene: TRBV29-1; abundance: .; j_gene: TRBJ1-1; d_gene: .; CDR3aa: CSVDGQRTMNTEAFF; CDR3nt: TGCAGCGTTGATGGACAGCGTACTATGAACACTGAAGCTTTCTTT
v_gene: TRBV5-4; abundance: .; j_gene: TRBJ1-2; d_gene: .; CDR3aa: CASSPHIMGYGYTF; CDR3nt: TGTGCCAGCAGCCCGCACATCATGGGCTATGGCTACACCTTC
v_gene: TRBV5-6; abundance: .; j_gene: TRBJ1-5; d_gene: .; CDR3aa: CASSFGQAYQPQHF; CDR3nt: TGTGCCAGCAGCTTCGGGCAGGCCTATCAGCCCCAGCATTTT
v_gene: TRBV6-5; abundance: .; j_gene: TRBJ1-4; d_gene: .; CDR3aa: CASSKIATNEKLFF; CDR3nt: TGTGCCAGCAGCAAGATTGCAACTAATGAAAAACTGTTTTTT
v_gene: TRBV7-2; abundance: .; j_gene: TRBJ1-5; d_gene: .; CDR3aa: CASSLEGSGPQHF; CDR3nt: TGTGCCAGCAGCTTAGAGGGGAGTGGACCCCAGCATTTT
v_gene: TRBV5-1; abundance: .; j_gene: TRBJ2-7; d_gene: TRBD2; CDR3aa: CASSNRASGPYEQYF; CDR3nt: TGCGCCAGCAGCAATCGGGCTAGCGGTCCCTACGAGCAGTACTTC
v_gene: TRBV4-1; abundance: few; j_gene: TRBJ1-2; d_gene: .; CDR3aa: CASSPQGQGYGYTF; CDR3nt: TGCGCCAGCAGCCCGCAGGGGCAAGGCTATGGCTACACCTTC
v_gene: TRBV6-5; abundance: .; j_gene: TRBJ1-1; d_gene: .; CDR3aa: CASSPKQGNTEAFF; CDR3nt: TGTGCCAGCAGTCCCAAACAGGGGAACACTGAAGCTTTCTTT
v_gene: TRBV4-1; abundance: .; j_gene: TRBJ2-5; d_gene: TRBD1; CDR3aa: CASSQRGQGARETQYF; CDR3nt: TGCGCCAGCAGCCAACGCGGACAGGGGGCGAGAGAGACCCAGTACTTC
v_gene: TRBV5-1; abundance: few; j_gene: TRBJ1-2; d_gene: .; CDR3aa: CASSLGGSDAYTF; CDR3nt: TGCGCCAGCAGCTTGGGGGGCAGTGACGCCTACACCTTC
v_gene: TRBV6-1; abundance: few; j_gene: TRBJ2-7; d_gene: .; CDR3aa: CASSEEMGGTYEQYF; CDR3nt: TGTGCCAGCAGTGAAGAAATGGGGGGAACCTACGAGCAGTACTTC
v_gene: TRBV5-1; abundance: .; j_gene: TRBJ2-5; d_gene: .; CDR3aa: CASSLGSAQETQYF; CDR3nt: TGCGCCAGCAGCTTGGGGTCAGCCCAAGAGACCCAGTACTTC
v_gene: TRBV5-4; abundance: .; j_gene: TRBJ1-6; d_gene: .; CDR3aa: CASSSRNSPLHF; CDR3nt: TGTGCCAGCAGCTCCCGGAATTCACCCCTCCACTTT
v_gene: TRBV7-9; abundance: .; j_gene: TRBJ1-1; d_gene: .; CDR3aa: CASSPGDGLNTEAFF; CDR3nt: TGTGCCAGCAGCCCCGGGGACGGCTTGAACACTGAAGCTTTCTTT